The 28 T cell receptor beta chains reported below all come from one sample, sequenced in a study of shared T cell receptors in the human thymus. Profiled with immunoSEQ multiplex PCR; TCRdb holds only in-frame clones, not every one. Among about 380,000 clones listed, roughly 94% were seen once. Sequencing used thymocytes. The source of these receptors is a human donor.

This chain joins TRBV7-9 and TRBJ2-1; 16 bases match TRBD2. Trimming took 4 bases from V and 3 from J; bases not matched to a gene: 9. There are 19 residues in the CDR3. Germline CDR1 is SEHNR and CDR2 is FQNEAQ (reference sequence). The CDR3 DNA reads as TGTGCCAGCAGCTCCAAGCGAGGGACTAGCGGGAGGGACTACAATGAGCAGTTCTTC. Encoded protein: CASSSKRGTSGRDYNEQFF.

The V call is TRBV19, the J call TRBJ1-3; D might be TRBD1 (6 bases). Germline-derived CDR1 and CDR2 are LNHDA and SQIVND (reference sequence). With 1 base removed from V and 2 bases from J, the gap between germline ends came to 15 bases. The CDR3 spans 17 residues. The CDR3 nucleotides read TGTGCCAGTAGTATAGCGCCCCGGGACAATCCTGGAAACACCATATATTTT. As protein: CASSIAPRDNPGNTIYF.

This chain uses TRBV30 with TRBJ1-5; 10 positions match TRBD1. Germline lookup yields CDR1 GTSNPN and CDR2 SVGIG (reference sequence). This CDR3 is built from 14 residues. Unmatched junction bases numbered 7, after V lost 5 bases and J lost 6 bases. The DNA of the CDR3 is TGTGCCTGGGGGACAGGGGTTCGCGGTCAGCCCCAGCATTTT. This sequence encodes CAWGTGVRGQPQHF.

In DNA, the CDR3 is TGTGCCAGCAAACAGGGGGCCGTTCTAGCGGGAGTCGCCTACGAGCAGTACTTC. Its protein product is CASKQGAVLAGVAYEQYF. The chain has TRBV5-6 and TRBJ2-7; D may be TRBD2 (10 bases). The germline gives CDR1 SGHDT, CDR2 YYEEEE. Deletions cut 6 bases from V and 2 bases from J, with 27 bases between. This CDR3 has 18 amino acids.

V gene TRBV19 combines with J gene TRBJ1-1; 9 bases align to TRBD1. V was pared by 8 bases and J by 3 bases, with 4 bases of the junction left unmatched. The CDR3 consists of 13 residues. CDR1 and CDR2 (germline): LNHDA, SQIVND (reference sequence). The CDR3: CASRRDRDTEAFF. As DNA, the CDR3 is TGTGCCAGTCGCCGGGACAGGGACACTGAAGCTTTCTTT.

The chain recombines TRBV28 with TRBJ2-7, with a possible D match to TRBD1 (5 bases). This CDR3 contains 14 residues. V was cut by 8 bases and J by 0 bases, with 14 bases left in between. Germline V gives CDR1 MDHEN, CDR2 SYDVKM. The CDR3 bases are TGTGCCAGCTTGGCAGGGTCTCGCTCCTACGAGCAGTACTTC. Amino acids: CASLAGSRSYEQYF.

This clone is a singleton in its sample. The chain joins TRBV2 to TRBJ2-3, with TRBD2 matching over 7 bases. The CDR3 extends over 16 amino acids. CDR1 is SNHLY, CDR2 FYNNEI, per germline. V was pared by 7 bases and J by 2 bases, with 12 bases of the junction left unmatched. The CDR3 here is CASKRLAVRHTDTQYF. As DNA, the CDR3 is TGTGCCAGCAAGAGGCTAGCGGTCCGACACACAGATACGCAGTATTTT.

CDR3 amino acids: CASTGGGYGYTF. The DNA for the CDR3 is TGTGCCAGCACGGGCGGTGGTTATGGCTACACCTTC. The rearrangement links TRBV25-1 to TRBJ1-2; no clear D. Germline V gene sequence: CDR1 MGHDK, CDR2 SYGVNS. Between the trimmed V and J ends, which lost 7 bases and 5 bases, there was a span of 11 bases. The length of the CDR3 is 12 residues.

The V and J genes are TRBV7-9 and TRBJ1-1; 8 bases map to TRBD1. This CDR3 comprises 16 residues. CDR1 and CDR2 (germline): SEHNR, FQNEAQ (reference sequence). With 4 bases clipped from V and 3 bases from J, the junction kept 10 bases outside the gene matches. The CDR3: CASSSGGAYLDTEAFF. The CDR3 region has the DNA TGTGCCAGCAGCTCAGGGGGCGCTTATTTGGACACTGAAGCTTTCTTT.

The chain couples TRBV12-2 to TRBJ2-2. TRBV12-2 is recorded as a pseudogene. The CDR3 runs 15 residues. The CDR3 reads CASRFIGTYTGELFF. As DNA, the CDR3 is TGTGCAAGTCGCTTTATAGGGACGTACACCGGGGAGCTGTTTTTT.

In this sample, this clone turned up once. The genes are TRBV7-9 and TRBJ2-1; 9 bases align to TRBD1. From germline, CDR1 is SEHNR and CDR2 FQNEAQ (reference sequence). The length of the CDR3 is 14 residues. After removal of 5 bases from V and 12 bases from J, the junction contained 11 bases not matched to a gene. The CDR3 nucleotides are TGTGCCAGCAGCGTTTGGACAGGGGAGGGGACGCAGTTCTTC. Translated, it gives CASSVWTGEGTQFF. Using reference TRBV7-9 and TRBJ2-1 for the parts outside the CDR3, the full variable domain is DTGVSQNPRHKITKRGQNVTFRCDPISEHNRLYWYRQTLGQGPEFLTYFQNEAQLEKSRLLSDRFSAERPKGSFSTLEIQRTEQGDSAMYLCASSVWTGEGTQFFGPGTRLTVL.

V is TRBV1 and J is TRBJ2-7; no check of the table's D call, TRBD2, against the DNA was made. TRBV1 is a pseudogene segment. The CDR3 is 16 residues long. CDR3 residues: CTSSQALARLYYEQYF. As DNA, the CDR3 is TGCACCAGCAGCCAGGCACTAGCGAGACTTTACTACGAGCAGTACTTC.

The V and J genes are TRBV6-1 and TRBJ2-7, with D tentatively TRBD1 (5 bases). The CDR3 runs to 14 residues. Germline CDR1 is MNHNS and CDR2 is SASEGT. Trimming left V 6 bases short and J 4 bases short, with 16 bases between. The CDR3 region has the DNA TGTGCCAGCAGCCAACCCAGGGTCCGGTACGAGCAGTACTTC. This sequence encodes CASSQPRVRYEQYF.

V and J are TRBV19 and TRBJ2-5; D is tentatively TRBD1 or TRBD2 (5 bases each). The germline CDR1 and CDR2 sequences are LNHDA and SQIVND (reference sequence). Trimming left V 5 bases short and J 5 bases short, with 18 bases between. The length of the CDR3 is 15 residues. CDR3 DNA sequence: TGTGCCAGTAGTCTCGGGGCGGGCCCGGAGGAGACCCAGTACTTC. It yields the protein CASSLGAGPEETQYF.

This rearrangement joins TRBV7-9 to TRBJ1-1; possibly TRBD1 for D (5 bases). The germline V and J ends were trimmed by 0 bases and 5 bases, with 13 bases remaining between them. The CDR3 has 15 amino acids. Per germline, CDR1 SEHNR and CDR2 FQNEAQ (reference sequence). The CDR3: CASSLAGSGGTEAFF. CDR3 DNA: TGTGCCAGCAGCTTAGCTGGTTCCGGGGGGACTGAAGCTTTCTTT.

The chain couples TRBV7-8 to TRBJ2-7; 8 bases map to TRBD1. The CDR3 is made up of 15 amino acids. The V gene end was trimmed by 1 base and the J gene end by 3 bases; junction bases not matched to a gene: 5. Germline assignment: CDR1 SGHVS and CDR2 FQNEAQ. The CDR3: CASSLGPGGSYEQYF. The CDR3 DNA follows: TGTGCCAGCAGCTTAGGGCCAGGGGGCAGCTACGAGCAGTACTTC.

The chain combines TRBV28 with TRBJ1-4, with 8 bases fitting TRBD1. The CDR3 loop spans 20 amino acids. The germline CDR1 and CDR2 sequences are MDHEN and SYDVKM. The ends lost 0 bases at V and 0 bases at J; junction bases unmatched: 12. The CDR3 spells CASSLWSWDDRGATNEKLFF. The CDR3 DNA sequence: TGTGCCAGCAGTTTATGGTCGTGGGATGACAGGGGAGCAACTAATGAAAAACTGTTTTTT.

The chain joins TRBV4-2 to TRBJ2-7, with TRBD2 matching over 10 bases. Germline V gives CDR1 LGHNA, CDR2 YNFKEQ. CDR3 size: 19 residues. V was pared by 4 bases and J by 0 bases, with 15 bases of the junction left unmatched. The CDR3 region is CASSRLLAGPAGGSYEQYF. CDR3 sequence (DNA): TGTGCCAGCAGCCGACTACTAGCGGGGCCAGCGGGAGGCTCCTACGAGCAGTACTTC.

V and J are TRBV2 and TRBJ2-3; 7 nucleotides align to TRBD2. CDR3 length: 12 residues. V shed 8 bases, J shed 4 bases, and the junction held 3 bases outside the gene matches. The V gene's germline CDR1 is SNHLY and CDR2 FYNNEI. The CDR3 sequence is CASGGGADTQYF. CDR3 bases: TGTGCCAGCGGGGGGGGAGCAGATACGCAGTATTTT. Together with reference TRBV2 and TRBJ2-3, the CDR3 gives the full variable domain: EPEVTQTPSHQVTQMGQEVILRCVPISNHLYFYWYRQILGQKVEFLVSFYNNEISEKSEIFDDQFSVERPDGSNFTLKIRSTKLEDSAMYFCASGGGADTQYFGPGTRLTVL.

This chain links TRBV14 with TRBJ1-2; perhaps TRBD1 as D (6 bases). This CDR3 contains 14 residues. Trimming cost V 1 base and J 6 bases, with 12 bases left between them. The V gene's germline CDR1 is SGHDN and CDR2 FVKESK. CDR3 region: CASSQVEQGDGYTF. The CDR3 coding sequence is TGTGCCAGCAGCCAAGTAGAACAGGGCGATGGCTACACCTTC.

This clone was recorded once. The genes are TRBV27 and TRBJ2-2, with 9 positions matching TRBD1. The CDR3 length is 16 residues. Per germline, CDR1 MNHEY and CDR2 SMNVEV (reference sequence). J lost 8 bases, V lost 6 bases, and 13 bases had no gene match. Here the CDR3 DNA reads TGTGCCAGCAGGCCCGGTGGGGACAGGGCTAAGGGGGAGCTGTTTTTT. This gives the protein CASRPGGDRAKGELFF.

The V call is TRBV10-3, the J call TRBJ2-7; D not certain. The germline V gene encodes CDR1 ENHRY and CDR2 SYGVKD. Deletions cut 4 bases from V and 2 bases from J, with 15 bases between. The CDR3 covers 15 residues. Here the CDR3 reads CAISGPGRDTYEQYF. The CDR3 region has the DNA TGTGCCATCAGTGGCCCTGGACGAGACACCTACGAGCAGTACTTC.

CDR3 region: CASSLTSGGSYEQYF. The CDR3 nucleotides are TGTGCCAGCAGCTTAACCAGCGGAGGCTCCTACGAGCAGTACTTC. The genes are TRBV7-8 and TRBJ2-7; possibly TRBD2 for D (5 bases). This CDR3 region has 15 residues. Deletions cut 2 bases from V and 0 bases from J, with 11 bases between. Per germline, CDR1 SGHVS and CDR2 FQNEAQ.

The CDR3 loop is CASLQGNQPQHF. The DNA of the CDR3 is TGTGCCAGCCTTCAGGGAAATCAGCCCCAGCATTTT. The chain uses TRBV6-6 and TRBJ1-5; possible D gene TRBD1, 5 bases. This CDR3 region has 12 residues. Germline loops: CDR1 MNHNY, CDR2 SVGAGI (reference sequence). The V and J ends lost 8 bases and 4 bases respectively, with 9 bases between them.

The CDR3 DNA sequence: TGCGCCAGCAGTCCACGGGCTAGCGGCACAGATACGCAGTATTTT. Residues: CASSPRASGTDTQYF. This sequence joins TRBV10-1 and TRBJ2-3; maybe TRBD2 (6 bases). Trimming removed 5 bases at V and 1 base at J, with 13 bases between. The CDR3 runs to 15 residues. Germline V CDR1 and CDR2: WNHNN, SYGVQD (reference sequence).

This clone was seen more than once but under ten times. The V and J genes are TRBV7-9 and TRBJ2-7; a possible D gene is TRBD2 (5 bases). V was clipped by 2 bases and J by 4 bases, with 12 bases between them. Germline loops: CDR1 SEHNR, CDR2 FQNEAQ (reference sequence). The CDR3 contains 14 residues. The DNA of the CDR3 is TGTGCCAGCAGCTTATCGGGGTTTGGGTACGAGCAGTACTTC. Translated: CASSLSGFGYEQYF.

J is TRBJ2-6 and V is TRBV30; 7 bases are a match to TRBD1. Unmatched junction bases numbered 9, after V lost 0 bases and J lost 1 base. CDR1 is GTSNPN, CDR2 SVGIG, per germline (reference sequence). There are 18 residues in the CDR3. CDR3 in amino acids: CAWSVRQGILSGANVLTF. The DNA of the CDR3 is TGTGCCTGGAGTGTCCGACAGGGAATCCTATCTGGGGCCAACGTCCTGACTTTC.

This clone showed up just once. The V call is TRBV7-2, the J call TRBJ2-7, with D perhaps matching TRBD2 (6 bases). V lost 0 bases, J lost 6 bases, and 15 bases lay in between. The CDR3 consists of 15 residues. Germline V gene sequence: CDR1 SGHTA, CDR2 FQGNSA. The CDR3 region is CASSLASVVGGEQYF. The CDR3 nucleotides read TGTGCCAGCAGCTTAGCGTCAGTAGTCGGGGGCGAGCAGTACTTC.